A single sample gave rise to the 13 T cell receptor beta chains below, sequenced in a study of response to subunit inactivated influenza vaccine. TCRdb independently ran MiXCR on the RT-PCR reads; one entry per CDR3 protein. Here the sample spans hundreds of thousands of distinct CDR3 sequences, under 20% being singletons. This specimen was PBMCs from blood, taken 5 to 6 days after vaccination. The source is a man between 50 and 59 years old who received an inactivated influenza vaccine.

The chain links TRBV20-1 to TRBJ2-7; D is tentatively TRBD1 or TRBD2 (7 bases each). The CDR3 is 14 residues long. The germline CDR1 and CDR2 sequences are DFQATT and SNEGSKA (reference sequence). Between the trimmed V and J ends, which lost 6 bases and 4 bases, there was a span of 19 bases. The CDR3 protein is CSAGGTDFSYEQYF. In nucleotides, the CDR3 is TGCAGTGCGGGGGGGACAGATTTTTCATACGAGCAGTACTTC.

The table lists this clonotype with many counts. The chain couples TRBV5-1 to TRBJ2-5; TRBD1 matches 8 bases. V shed 4 bases and J 4 bases; nucleotides not matched to a gene: 6. This CDR3 spans 14 amino acids. The germline CDR1 and CDR2 sequences are SGHRS and YFSETQ. In DNA form, the CDR3 reads TGCGCCAGCAGCACCGGACAGGGCCGAGAGACCCAGTACTTC. Translated: CASSTGQGRETQYF.

In its sample, this clonotype was seen many times. The V and J genes are TRBV4-2 and TRBJ2-7, with 9 bases fitting TRBD2. The ends lost 2 bases at V and 1 base at J; junction bases unmatched: 9. CDR1 and CDR2 (germline): LGHNA, YNFKEQ. CDR3 length: 17 amino acids. CDR3: CASSQTSHSGGSYEQYF. The CDR3 DNA reads TGTGCCAGCAGCCAAACTTCCCACAGCGGGGGGTCCTACGAGCAGTACTTC.

This clonotype has more than one count but fewer than ten. This chain uses TRBV6-2 or TRBV6-3 with TRBJ2-5, with D hard to call. The CDR3 loop spans 14 amino acids. V lost 6 bases to trimming and J lost 5 bases, with 16 bases between them. CDR1 is MNHEY and CDR2 is SVGEGT in the germline V gene. The CDR3, as DNA: TGTGCCAGCAGACTAATCGACGGATCGGAGACCCAGTACTTC. It specifies CASRLIDGSETQYF.

This chain links TRBV29-1 with TRBJ1-2, with 8 bases aligning to TRBD1. V shed 6 bases and J 4 bases; nucleotides not matched to a gene: 10. The germline V gene encodes CDR1 SQVTM and CDR2 ANQGSEA. The CDR3 spans 14 residues. CDR3 nucleotide sequence: TGCAGCGTGGGGGACAGGCGACCCGGCTATGGCTACACCTTC. This translates into CSVGDRRPGYGYTF.

This clonotype was recorded once. At one boundary the junction diverges from the germline segment, which might be a read error. This sequence joins TRBV5-5 and TRBJ1-1; 7 bases match TRBD1. The germline V gene encodes CDR1 SGHKS and CDR2 YYEKEE (reference sequence). There are 13 residues in the CDR3. Here the CDR3 reads CASCLFVQGEAFF. CDR3 bases: TGTGCCAGCTGCTTGTTTGTACAGGGGGAAGCTTTCTTT. The full variable domain, with the rest looked up from reference TRBV5-5 and TRBJ1-1, is DAGVTQSPTHLIKTRGQQVTLRCSPISGHKSVSWYQQVLGQGPQFIFQYYEKEERGRGNFPDRFSARQFPNYSSELNVNALLLGDSALYLCASCLFVQGEAFFGQGTRLTVV.

This clonotype has more than one count but fewer than ten. The rearrangement links TRBV5-1 to TRBJ2-5; 7 bases are a match to TRBD2. Germline CDR1 reads SGHRS; CDR2 reads YFSETQ. The CDR3 loop spans 15 amino acids. The junction had 9 bases not matched to a gene; V was cut back by 4 bases and J by 3 bases. This CDR3 reads CASSHKTSSKETQYF. CDR3 nucleotides: TGCGCCAGCAGCCACAAGACTAGCTCGAAAGAGACCCAGTACTTC.

This clonotype showed up many times. The chain is built from TRBV7-2 and TRBJ2-7; the D is unclear. This CDR3 comprises 14 residues. From germline, CDR1 is SGHTA and CDR2 FQGNSA. Trimming cost V 5 bases and J 3 bases, with 14 bases left between them. In nucleotides, the CDR3 is TGTGCCAGCAGCCCATCATCCGCCGGCTACGAGCAGTACTTC. Amino acid sequence: CASSPSSAGYEQYF.

The chain combines TRBV5-1 with TRBJ2-1, with D possibly being TRBD2 (5 bases). The CDR3 has 13 amino acids. V dropped 3 bases and J dropped 6 bases, with 10 bases sitting between them. Germline V gene sequence: CDR1 SGHRS, CDR2 YFSETQ. CDR3 amino acids: CASSWLAGNEQFF. CDR3 DNA sequence: TGCGCCAGCAGCTGGCTGGCGGGCAATGAGCAGTTCTTC. The entire variable domain, with the rest obtained from reference TRBV5-1 and TRBJ2-1, is as follows: KAGVTQTPRYLIKTRGQQVTLSCSPISGHRSVSWYQQTPGQGLQFLFEYFSETQRNKGNFPGRFSGRQFSNSRSEMNVSTLELGDSALYLCASSWLAGNEQFFGPGTRLTVL.

The chain is built from TRBV11-2 and TRBJ2-7, with a tentative D call TRBD2 (6 bases). The germline V and J ends were trimmed by 5 bases and 5 bases, with 19 bases remaining between them. The CDR3 length is 15 residues. Looked up from germline, CDR1 is SGHAT and CDR2 is FQNNGV. The CDR3 loop is CASSRRVADIHEQYF. CDR3 bases: TGTGCCAGCAGCCGTCGGGTAGCGGATATCCACGAGCAGTACTTC.

This clonotype was seen a few times. This chain joins TRBV7-7 and TRBJ2-5; unclear D gene. V dropped 5 bases and J dropped 1 base, with 11 bases sitting between them. Looked up from germline, CDR1 is SSHAT and CDR2 is FNYEAQ (reference sequence). CDR3 size: 14 residues. CDR3 sequence: CASSPLRRQETQYF. The CDR3, as DNA: TGTGCCAGCAGCCCTTTGCGCCGCCAAGAGACCCAGTACTTC.

This clonotype was seen more than once but under ten times. The chain has TRBV12-3 or TRBV12-4 and TRBJ1-5; D is perhaps TRBD1 (5 bases). Trimming left V 7 bases short and J 6 bases short, with 19 bases between. This CDR3 comprises 15 residues. The CDR3 DNA sequence: TGTGCCAGCATGGCGGGACCACAGGTCAGTCAGCCCCAGCATTTT. Translated, it gives CASMAGPQVSQPQHF.

This chain joins TRBV27 and TRBJ2-1; unclear D gene. The CDR3 consists of 13 residues. V lost 3 bases to trimming and J lost 5 bases, with 8 bases between them. Germline V gene data show CDR1 as MNHEY and CDR2 as SMNVEV (reference sequence). The CDR3 region is CASSFFADNEQFF. CDR3 bases: TGTGCCAGCAGTTTTTTTGCAGACAATGAGCAGTTCTTC.